The next 13 T cell receptor beta chains were all read from a single sample in a study of blood T cell repertoires in COVID-19. Libraries were prepared by immunoSEQ multiplex PCR; TCRdb keeps only in-frame clonotypes and omits some of them. The sample includes about 300,000 clones, more than 75% of them seen just once. The sequenced sample was PBMCs or T cells enriched from blood (not recorded which). These receptors all stem from a man younger than 40 who had recovered from COVID-19.

The chain uses TRBV27 and TRBJ2-2; 11 bases align to TRBD2. This CDR3 contains 18 residues. V lost 3 bases to trimming and J lost 3 bases; unmatched junction nucleotides: 9. CDR1 is MNHEY, CDR2 SMNVEV, per germline (reference sequence). The CDR3 sequence: CASSFPLAGEPHTGELFF. The DNA for the CDR3 is TGTGCCAGCAGTTTCCCACTAGCGGGGGAACCCCACACCGGGGAGCTGTTTTTT.

The rearrangement joins TRBV12-5 to TRBJ2-1; D perhaps matches TRBD1 (6 bases). V lost 2 bases to trimming and J lost 10 bases, with 15 bases between them. The CDR3 covers 14 residues. Germline V gene lookup returns CDR1 LGHNT and CDR2 FRNRAP. The CDR3 region has the DNA TGTGCTAGTGGTTTGTCCCACAGGGAGACGGAGCAGTTCTTC. Encoded protein: CASGLSHRETEQFF. Complete variable domain (other parts from reference TRBV12-5 and TRBJ2-1): DARVTQTPRHKVTEMGQEVTMRCQPILGHNTVFWYRQTMMQGLELLAYFRNRAPLDDSGMPKDRFSAEMPDATLATLKIQPSEPRDSAVYFCASGLSHRETEQFFGPGTRLTVL.

The chain combines TRBV14 with TRBJ2-1; the match to TRBD2 covers 10 bases. The germline V gene encodes CDR1 SGHDN and CDR2 FVKESK. V lost 4 bases to trimming and J lost 9 bases; unmatched junction nucleotides: 9. The CDR3 loop spans 15 amino acids. The DNA of the CDR3 is TGTGCCAGCAGCCGCATAGCGGGAGGAACTGGTGAGCAGTTCTTC. Residues: CASSRIAGGTGEQFF.

The rearrangement uses TRBV7-9 and TRBJ2-5, with 7 bases fitting TRBD2. Germline trimming cut 8 bases from V and 7 bases from J; bases unmatched to any gene: 1. Germline V gene sequence: CDR1 SEHNR, CDR2 FQNEAQ (reference sequence). The CDR3 contains 10 residues. The CDR3 nucleotides are TGTGCCAGCGGGGAGGGGACCCAGTACTTC. Its protein product is CASGEGTQYF.

This chain uses TRBV12-5 with TRBJ1-1; D possibly corresponds to TRBD1 (5 bases). Germline loops: CDR1 LGHNT, CDR2 FRNRAP. This CDR3 spans 19 amino acids. V gave up 8 bases and J gave up 0 bases, with 28 bases separating them. The CDR3 nucleotides are TGTGCTAGTTTGCTAGGACACTTGCAGGGAAATAGGATGAACACTGAAGCTTTCTTT. Protein product: CASLLGHLQGNRMNTEAFF.

The chain joins TRBV6-5 to TRBJ2-1; 11 bases are shared with TRBD1. The CDR3 totals 14 residues. Germline V gene data show CDR1 as MNHEY and CDR2 as SVGAGI. Trimming took 6 bases from V and 9 from J; bases not matched to a gene: 7. CDR3 region: CASRGTGGRREQFF. DNA of the CDR3: TGTGCCAGCAGGGGGACAGGGGGACGCCGTGAGCAGTTCTTC.

CDR3 sequence (DNA): TGTGCCAGCAGTTCCCCGGGGCGGGGGAGGCACACTGAAGCTTTCTTT. Translating it yields CASSSPGRGRHTEAFF. This chain uses TRBV28 with TRBJ1-1; TRBD1 is a possible D gene (5 bases). The CDR3 has 16 residues. CDR1 and CDR2 (germline): MDHEN, SYDVKM. Trimming cost V 4 bases and J 3 bases, with 18 bases left between them.

This clone was detected a few times. The genes are TRBV5-1 and TRBJ2-7; D remains unclear. Trimming pared 0 bases from V and 7 bases from J, leaving 11 bases between. The CDR3 runs 13 residues. CDR1 SGHRS and CDR2 YFSETQ come from the germline V gene. CDR3 protein: CASSLVVRNEQYF. The CDR3 DNA sequence: TGCGCCAGCAGCTTGGTGGTGAGAAATGAGCAGTACTTC. Looking up the rest from reference TRBV5-1 and TRBJ2-7 gives the full variable domain: KAGVTQTPRYLIKTRGQQVTLSCSPISGHRSVSWYQQTPGQGLQFLFEYFSETQRNKGNFPGRFSGRQFSNSRSEMNVSTLELGDSALYLCASSLVVRNEQYFGPGTRLTVT.

The chain couples TRBV2 to TRBJ1-2, with TRBD1 identical over 7 bases. CDR3 size: 14 residues. Trimming removed 5 bases from V and 5 bases from J; junction bases left unmatched: 8. Germline-derived CDR1 and CDR2 are SNHLY and FYNNEI. CDR3 residues: CASSLQGPKYGYTF. The CDR3 DNA sequence: TGTGCCAGCAGTCTACAGGGGCCGAAGTATGGCTACACCTTC. The whole variable domain, remainder taken from reference TRBV2 and TRBJ1-2, is EPEVTQTPSHQVTQMGQEVILRCVPISNHLYFYWYRQILGQKVEFLVSFYNNEISEKSEIFDDQFSVERPDGSNFTLKIRSTKLEDSAMYFCASSLQGPKYGYTFGSGTRLTVV.

The V and J genes are TRBV7-2 and TRBJ1-3, with 11 bases that match TRBD1. V lost 4 bases to trimming and J lost 4 bases; unmatched junction nucleotides: 6. This CDR3 region has 16 residues. Germline assignment: CDR1 SGHTA and CDR2 FQGNSA. CDR3 DNA: TGTGCCAGCAGCTCAGGACAGGGGGCTTCCGGAAACACCATATATTTT. This encodes CASSSGQGASGNTIYF.

CDR3 DNA sequence: TGTGCCAGTAGTATGGACAGCGGGAGGAGGACCGGGGAGCTGTTTTTT. It encodes CASSMDSGRRTGELFF. This chain links TRBV19 with TRBJ2-2; 9 nucleotides align to TRBD2. The trim removed 3 bases at V and 5 bases at J, leaving 7 bases unmatched. Per the germline V gene, CDR1 is LNHDA and CDR2 is SQIVND (reference sequence). CDR3 length: 16 amino acids.

V is TRBV5-1 and J is TRBJ2-7, with 12 bases matching TRBD2. Trimming removed 2 bases from V and 7 bases from J; junction bases left unmatched: 13. CDR1 is SGHRS and CDR2 is YFSETQ in the germline V gene. This CDR3 is built from 17 residues. CDR3 bases: TGCGCCAGCAGCTTTCAGACTAGCGGGGGCCCCGAGGGTGAGCAGTACTTC. This encodes CASSFQTSGGPEGEQYF.

The chain uses TRBV7-9 and TRBJ1-2, with TRBD1 as a possible D gene (5 bases). Trimming left V 5 bases short and J 4 bases short, with 20 bases between. Germline-derived CDR1 and CDR2 are SEHNR and FQNEAQ (reference sequence). The CDR3 has 16 residues. In nucleotides, the CDR3 is TGTGCCAGCAGCCCGGGTACGGAGGGGCCCTTCTATGGCTACACCTTC. Its protein product is CASSPGTEGPFYGYTF.